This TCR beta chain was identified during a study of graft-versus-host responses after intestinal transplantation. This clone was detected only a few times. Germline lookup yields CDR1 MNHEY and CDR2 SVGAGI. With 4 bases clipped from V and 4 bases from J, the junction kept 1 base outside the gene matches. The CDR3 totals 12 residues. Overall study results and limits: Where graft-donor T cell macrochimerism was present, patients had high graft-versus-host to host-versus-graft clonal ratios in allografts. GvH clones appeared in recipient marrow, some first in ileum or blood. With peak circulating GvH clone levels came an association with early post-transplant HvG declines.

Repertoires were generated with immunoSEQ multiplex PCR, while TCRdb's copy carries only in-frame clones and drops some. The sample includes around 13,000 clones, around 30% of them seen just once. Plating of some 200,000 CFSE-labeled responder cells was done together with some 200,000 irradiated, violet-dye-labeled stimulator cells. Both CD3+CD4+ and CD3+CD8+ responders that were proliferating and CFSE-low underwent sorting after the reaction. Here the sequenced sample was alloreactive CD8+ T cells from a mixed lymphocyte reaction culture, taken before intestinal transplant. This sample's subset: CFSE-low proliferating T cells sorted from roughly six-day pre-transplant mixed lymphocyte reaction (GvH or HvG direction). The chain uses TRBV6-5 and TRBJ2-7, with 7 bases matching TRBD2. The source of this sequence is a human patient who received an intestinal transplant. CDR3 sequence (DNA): TGTGCCAGCAGTTTGGGACTATACGAGCAGTACTTC. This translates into CASSLGLYEQYF.